The TCR beta chain under discussion was sequenced for a study of molecular identifiers for immune sequencing clone quantification. Whole-study results and caveats: It was shown that clones above 20 RNA copies held over 99% of effector molecules, but under 1% in naive cells.

The germline V gene encodes CDR1 MGHRA and CDR2 YSYEKL. The ends lost 3 bases at V and 2 bases at J; junction bases unmatched: 1. The CDR3 contains 15 residues. This clonotype was counted a few times. Antigen: not known. Preparation methods for the bulk TCR libraries were those previously described, with listed TCR primers. TCRdb itself ran the PCR reads through MiXCR, one entry per CDR3 protein. The profile shows 490,000 or so distinct CDR3 sequences, about a fifth of them singletons. The gene calls are TRBV4-1 and TRBJ2-1; TRBD1 matches at 10 bases. The material sequenced was naive CD8+ T cells from blood, with Jurkat cell RNA spiked in. As to subset: FACS-sorted CD8+CD4-CCR7+CD45RA+ naive T cells. The receptor was isolated from a human donor in good health. Some libraries in this study had Jurkat cell RNA spiked in. The CDR3 spells CASSHGQGAYNEQFF. The CDR3 DNA reads as TGCGCCAGCAGCCACGGACAGGGGGCCTACAATGAGCAGTTCTTC.